Below, one T cell receptor beta chain is given with its context. The sample originates from a study of blood T cell repertoires in COVID-19. Germline values: CDR1 SGHRS, CDR2 YFSETQ. Deletions cut 5 bases from V and 1 base from J, with 9 bases between. This CDR3 spans 13 amino acids. Using immunoSEQ multiplex PCR, the repertoire was profiled, and TCRdb retains in-frame clones only, with some absent. Of around 130,000 clones listed, 84% were seen once; the top ten hold 1.4%. This chain links TRBV5-1 with TRBJ1-2, with a tentative D call TRBD1 (6 bases). This receptor was obtained from a man aged 60-69 years with acute or convalescent COVID-19. Sequenced sample: peripheral blood. CDR3 sequence: CASSKDSNYGYTF. CDR3 DNA: TGCGCCAGCAGTAAGGACAGTAACTATGGCTACACCTTC.